This TCR beta chain was obtained from a study of T-cell memory formation after mild COVID-19. Whole-study findings and limits: The SARS-CoV-2 specificity of second-wave clones reaching peak at day 37 remained unverified.

V dropped 6 bases and J dropped 5; count of bases not matched to a gene: 7. The CDR3 is made up of 14 amino acids. Turning to this clonotype: Its antigen is still unknown.

TCRdb re-called the 5' RACE reads with MiXCR, one entry per CDR3 protein. Counted here are under 450,000 distinct CDR3 sequences, about a quarter occurring once; the ten biggest clones make up approximately 14%. The origin of this receptor is an adult woman who had mild COVID-19 (a few samples of this study predate the infection). Cell type and time point are not known. The chain recombines TRBV12-3 or TRBV12-4 with TRBJ2-5, with TRBD2 matching 9 bases. Sequencing was carried out using PBMCs or a T cell subset sorted from them (not recorded which). The CDR3 DNA sequence: TGTGCCAGCAGCCGTGGGACTAGCAGGGAGACCCAGTACTTC. Its protein product is CASSRGTSRETQYF.